Here is one TCR beta chain with its context. Source study methods: Amplified reference gene primers provided the basis for estimating nucleated cell counts. Here immunoSEQ multiplex PCR was the method, and the copy in TCRdb shows in-frame clones only, minus some. Clone size and the V and J calls come from that table; the DNA yielded D and trimming. Of approximately 210,000 clones in the sample, more than 70% were seen once. Recruitment covered some 25 US areas and drew participants whose ages spanned about 18 to 90 years. The data derive from a study of blood T cell repertoires in COVID-19. The CDR3 contains 15 residues. Germline CDR1 and CDR2: SGHKS and YYEKEE (reference sequence). The J segment lost 8 bases and the V segment lost 3 bases, leaving 11 bases of the junction unmatched.

This clonotype was obtained from a woman aged 18-29 years who had recovered from COVID-19. The J gene is TRBJ2-1, the V gene TRBV5-5; 7 bases are a match to TRBD2. The sequenced sample was PBMCs or T cells enriched from blood (not recorded which). The CDR3 coding sequence is TGTGCCAGCAGCTCCGGGGGAGGGAGGGGCCATGAGCAGTTCTTC. Translation gives CASSSGGGRGHEQFF.